These T cell receptor beta chains were read from a single sample in a study of human T cells and chemical hapten exposure. TCRdb reprocessed the RACE reads via MiXCR and lists one record per CDR3 protein. The data contain 150,000 to 200,000 distinct CDR3 sequences, more than 12% of them singletons. This material consisted of whole blood, taken in connection with sensitization to the hapten diphenylcyclopropenone (DPC). These receptors were obtained from a woman aged 25 to 39 with alopecia areata. Some clones in this sample may be carry-over from other donors' samples. Both conserved end residues are part of each CDR3. A D gene is named only where the DNA matches it firmly. Clone size is stated in some rows and not others, as once, few, many or a class when expanded.

J gene | D gene | V gene | clone size | CDR3 protein | CDR3 DNA
TRBJ2-2 | NA | TRBV29-1 | NA | CSVDQGTNTGELFF | TGCAGCGTTGATCAGGGGACGAACACCGGGGAGCTGTTTTTT
TRBJ2-7 | NA | TRBV7-2 | NA | CAAPLRGLYEQYF | TGTGCCGCCCCTCTCAGGGGATTGTACGAGCAGTACTTC
TRBJ1-6 | NA | TRBV9 | NA | CASSSGQTSYNSPLHF | TGTGCCAGCAGCTCAGGACAGACCTCCTATAATTCACCCCTCCACTTT
TRBJ2-1 | TRBD2 | TRBV27 | NA | CASSYLGLAGYNEQFF | TGTGCCAGCAGTTACCTGGGACTAGCGGGTTACAATGAGCAGTTCTTC
TRBJ1-6 | NA | TRBV5-1 | NA | CASSPGLSSYNSPLHF | TGCGCCAGCAGCCCAGGATTGAGCTCCTATAATTCACCCCTCCACTTT
TRBJ2-3 | NA | TRBV10-3 | few | CAIKSTSLSTDTQYF | TGTGCCATCAAATCAACTAGCCTTAGCACAGATACGCAGTATTTT
TRBJ1-6 | TRBD1 | TRBV7-2 | NA | CASSLASQGANSPLHF | TGTGCCAGCAGCTTAGCCTCACAGGGGGCTAATTCACCCCTCCACTTT
TRBJ2-2 | NA | TRBV27 | many | CASSLSYRGTNTGELFF | TGTGCCAGCAGTTTATCTTACCGGGGGACGAACACCGGGGAGCTGTTTTTT
TRBJ2-1 | TRBD2 | TRBV7-8 | few | CASSAYRGPAGGPLGQFF | TGTGCCAGCAGCGCGTACAGGGGACCAGCGGGAGGGCCTCTGGGGCAGTTCTTC
TRBJ1-3 | TRBD1 | TRBV9 | NA | CASSGGQALGNTIYF | TGTGCCAGCAGCGGGGGACAGGCCTTGGGAAACACCATATATTTT
TRBJ2-1 | NA | TRBV27 | few | CASSFGLLYNEQFF | TGTGCCAGCAGTTTCGGACTACTCTACAATGAGCAGTTCTTC
TRBJ2-1 | NA | TRBV28 | NA | CASSPLHRAASYNEQFF | TGTGCCAGCAGTCCGCTGCACAGGGCTGCCTCCTACAATGAGCAGTTCTTC
TRBJ2-1 | TRBD2 | TRBV7-2 | many | CASSLTSSGRAPHGEQFF | TGTGCCAGCAGCTTAACGTCTAGCGGGAGGGCGCCCCACGGTGAGCAGTTCTTC
TRBJ1-5 | TRBD1 | TRBV6-2/TRBV6-3 | few | CASSQTGGGFGNQPQHF | TGTGCCAGCAGTCAGACAGGGGGAGGCTTCGGCAATCAGCCCCAGCATTTT
TRBJ2-7 | TRBD2 | TRBV5-6 | few | CASSWGLAGGNEQYF | TGTGCCAGCAGCTGGGGACTAGCGGGAGGGAACGAGCAGTACTTC
TRBJ1-2 | NA | TRBV12-3/TRBV12-4 | NA | CAITANYGYTF | TGTGCCATAACAGCTAACTATGGCTACACCTTC
TRBJ2-6 | NA | TRBV20-1 | NA | CSKRRATGANVLTF | TGCAGTAAGAGGAGGGCGACTGGGGCCAACGTCCTGACTTTC
TRBJ2-3 | NA | TRBV5-1 | many | CASSLGLSTDTQYF | TGCGCCAGCAGCTTGGGACTAAGCACAGATACGCAGTATTTT
TRBJ2-7 | NA | TRBV7-9 | many | CASSLDGYQYF | TGTGCCAGCAGCTTAGATGGCTACCAGTACTTC
TRBJ1-4 | TRBD1 | TRBV18 | many | CASSLSTGGSSVEKLFF | TGTGCCAGCTCACTCTCTACAGGGGGAAGTTCAGTCGAAAAACTGTTTTTT
TRBJ2-2 | NA | TRBV29-1 | NA | CSARPGNTGELFF | TGCAGCGCCCGCCCGGGGAACACCGGGGAGCTGTTTTTT
TRBJ1-6 | NA | TRBV28 | few | CASSLMQASSYNSPLHF | TGTGCCAGCAGTTTAATGCAGGCGAGCTCCTATAATTCACCCCTCCACTTT
TRBJ1-6 | TRBD1 | TRBV7-9 | few | CASSLQGGVGSPLHF | TGTGCCAGCAGCTTACAGGGGGGAGTTGGTTCACCCCTCCACTTT
TRBJ1-5 | NA | TRBV12-3/TRBV12-4 | many | CASSPDSASNQPQHF | TGTGCCAGCAGTCCGGACAGCGCAAGCAATCAGCCCCAGCATTTT
TRBJ1-1 | TRBD1 | TRBV6-2/TRBV6-3 | NA | CASSYGTGTRAFF | TGTGCCAGCAGTTACGGGACAGGGACTCGAGCTTTCTTT
TRBJ2-7 | TRBD1 | TRBV20-1 | NA | CSARVGTGVNEQYF | TGCAGTGCTAGAGTAGGGACAGGGGTTAACGAGCAGTACTTC
TRBJ2-1 | NA | TRBV19 | NA | CASTLGATWGNEQFF | TGTGCCAGTACCCTAGGGGCCACCTGGGGGAATGAGCAGTTCTTC
TRBJ2-1 | NA | TRBV20-1 | many | CSARDPLSYNEQFF | TGCAGTGCTAGGGACCCGCTCTCCTACAATGAGCAGTTCTTC
TRBJ1-2 | TRBD1 | TRBV27 | NA | CASSLLGGGNYGYTF | TGTGCCAGCAGTCTTCTAGGGGGCGGCAACTATGGCTACACCTTC
TRBJ2-3 | NA | TRBV20-1 | few | CSARDYRRIDTQYF | TGCAGTGCTAGAGATTATAGGAGGATCGATACGCAGTATTTT
TRBJ2-5 | NA | TRBV29-1 | many | CSVRGGFSETQYF | TGCAGCGTTAGGGGGGGGTTTTCAGAGACCCAGTACTTC
TRBJ2-7 | TRBD1 | TRBV18 | NA | CASSPRDRGIPYEQYF | TGTGCCAGCTCACCCCGGGACAGGGGAATTCCCTACGAGCAGTACTTC
TRBJ2-2 | NA | TRBV9 | NA | CASSRRGANTGELFF | TGTGCCAGCAGCCGGAGGGGGGCGAACACCGGGGAGCTGTTTTTT
TRBJ1-3 | NA | TRBV11-2 | NA | CASSVWARRISGNTIYF | TGTGCCAGCAGCGTATGGGCTCGGAGGATCTCTGGAAACACCATATATTTT
TRBJ2-5 | NA | TRBV28 | few | CASSSGQQETQYF | TGTGCCAGCAGTTCAGGACAGCAAGAGACCCAGTACTTC
TRBJ2-3 | TRBD2 | TRBV6-2/TRBV6-3 | few | CASTASGEPTDTQYF | TGTGCCAGCACCGCTAGCGGGGAGCCCACAGATACGCAGTATTTT
TRBJ2-7 | NA | TRBV4-3 | NA | CASSQDARGYEQYF | TGCGCCAGCAGCCAAGACGCCCGGGGATACGAGCAGTACTTC
TRBJ1-4 | NA | TRBV7-9 | NA | CASTLGTIGEKLFF | TGTGCCAGCACCTTGGGGACAATAGGTGAAAAACTGTTTTTT
TRBJ1-2 | NA | TRBV29-1 | many | CSVEGVLPPYGYTF | TGCAGCGTTGAGGGAGTCCTCCCACCCTATGGCTACACCTTC
TRBJ1-1 | NA | TRBV3-1 | NA | CASSQGRVTEAFF | TGTGCCAGCAGCCAGGGTAGAGTAACTGAAGCTTTCTTT
TRBJ2-3 | TRBD2 | TRBV29-1 | few | CSDMKQWTVTSGVTDTQYF | TGCAGCGACATGAAGCAATGGACAGTGACTAGCGGGGTCACAGATACGCAGTATTTT
TRBJ1-6 | NA | TRBV5-6 | NA | CASSRGGHQYNSPLHF | TGTGCCAGCAGCAGAGGGGGACATCAATATAATTCACCCCTCCACTTT
TRBJ1-6 | NA | TRBV11-2 | few | CASSLLQGSSYNSPLHF | TGTGCCAGCAGCTTACTTCAAGGGAGCTCCTATAATTCACCCCTCCACTTT
TRBJ2-7 | TRBD1 | TRBV5-8 | NA | CASSLGDRGYAEQYF | TGTGCCAGCAGCTTGGGGGACAGGGGATATGCCGAGCAGTACTTC
TRBJ2-1 | NA | TRBV7-2 | few | CASSSRGTRNEQFF | TGTGCCAGCAGCTCTCGGGGCACCCGCAATGAGCAGTTCTTC